The subject of this entry is one TCR beta chain. As yet, its antigen is unknown. The sample originates from a study of shared clonotypes between healthy human individuals. Notes on the study in general: Investigators collected only blood, and repertoires in tissues likely differ.

On ten immunoSEQ deep assay plates, unsorted PBMC DNA was sequenced. The repertoire was sequenced with immunoSEQ multiplex PCR; TCRdb's copy has only in-frame clones and lacks some. The sample carries 470,000 or so clones, more than 65% recorded once. The ends were cut back, 2 bases at V and 8 bases at J, with 18 bases in the middle. The CDR3 is 15 residues long. CDR1 GTSNPN and CDR2 SVGIG come from the germline V gene (reference sequence). Healthy and HIV-negative, the adult donors had no recent acute infections or vaccinations. Tens of millions of PBMCs were counted before genomic DNA extraction. This clonotype originated in a woman between 40 and 50 years old in good health. Some clones in this sample may be carry-over from other donors' samples. The sequencing input was PBMCs. The chain links TRBV30 to TRBJ1-4; a weak D match, TRBD1 (6 bases). CDR3 DNA: TGTGCCTGGAGTATGGGGACACTCCTGGGGGAAAAACTGTTTTTT. Translation gives CAWSMGTLLGEKLFF.